This TCR beta chain was identified in a study of cytomegalovirus exposure and HLA in healthy donors. The CDR3 is 17 amino acids. Trimming at V came to 0 bases and at J to 11 bases, leaving 17 bases not matched to a gene. The germline V gene encodes CDR1 SGHVS and CDR2 FQNEAQ. PCR involved 60 Vbeta and 13 Jbeta primers. Data came from immunoSEQ multiplex PCR; TCRdb stores just in-frame clones and leaves some out. This table holds about 150,000 clones, approximately 69% found once. V gene TRBV7-8 combines with J gene TRBJ1-1; 8 bases fit TRBD1. The sequence derives from a man younger than 45 in good health and CMV-seronegative. The specimen was PBMCs. CDR3 DNA sequence: TGTGCCAGCAGCTTAGCACGGGGTCTCAAAGGGACAGGTAACGCTTTCTTT. It translates to CASSLARGLKGTGNAFF. The entire variable domain, with the rest obtained from reference TRBV7-8 and TRBJ1-1, is as follows: GAGVSQSPRYKVAKRGQDVALRCDPISGHVSLFWYQQALGQGPEFLTYFQNEAQLDKSGLPSDRFFAERPEGSVSTLKIQRTQQEDSAVYLCASSLARGLKGTGNAFFGQGTRLTVV.